Sequencing of this T cell receptor (beta chain) was carried out in a study of blood T cell repertoires in COVID-19. TCRdb keeps only in-frame clones here, not all; method: immunoSEQ multiplex PCR. The repertoire has 90,000 or so clones, 90% of them found once; the top ten carry around 4%. What was sequenced was peripheral blood. The TCR sequence derives from a woman older than 75 with active or convalescent COVID-19.

The CDR3, as DNA: TGTGCCAGCAGCCAAGGCAGGGGCGACACCGGGGAGCTGTTTTTT. Protein product: CASSQGRGDTGELFF. This chain joins TRBV3-1 (or the pseudogene TRBV3-2) and TRBJ2-2, with a possible D match to TRBD1 (6 bases). The CDR3 extends over 15 amino acids. The germline V gene encodes CDR1 LGHDT and CDR2 YNNKEL (reference sequence). Trimming shortened V by 1 base and J by 3 bases, and 9 bases separated the two germline ends.